This T cell receptor beta chain was captured by sequencing in a study of early T cells in non-severe SARS-CoV-2 infection. Study-level information: Sequencing of unsorted whole blood was done on bulk RNA, leaving chains unpaired.

In the case of this clonotype: Its specificity is not known.

The length of the CDR3 is 15 residues. Germline V gene sequence: CDR1 MNHEY, CDR2 SVGAGI. The junction had 3 bases not matched to a gene; V was cut back by 5 bases and J by 4 bases. Study results and limitations: Lookups in VDJdb leaned toward anti-spike CD8 responses and missed private and CD4 specificities.

Attachment of unique molecular identifiers was made to individual cDNA molecules. TCRdb re-called the 5' RACE reads through MiXCR, storing one row per CDR3 protein. The sample includes roughly 64,000 distinct CDR3 sequences, approximately 11% of them seen just once. The chain has TRBV6-5 and TRBJ2-5; TRBD2 agrees at 14 bases. Sequencing used whole blood, obtained at baseline. The clonotype was recovered from an adult who was a healthcare worker with PCR-confirmed SARS-CoV-2 infection or an uninfected control (not recorded which). The DNA of the CDR3 is TGTGCCAGCAGTAAGACTAGCGGGGGGGCAGAGACCCAGTACTTC. Translation gives CASSKTSGGAETQYF.